This TCR beta chain originates from a study of blood T cell repertoires in COVID-19. Turning to the study itself: Acute and convalescent COVID-19 samples came from the United States, Italy and Spain. Sources were T cells, B-cell-depleted T cells, or PBMCs; the material itself was cDNA or gDNA.

Trimming pared 6 bases from V and 1 base from J, leaving 9 bases between. The CDR3 runs 14 residues. Germline V gives CDR1 MNHEY, CDR2 SVGAGI. Repertoires were generated with immunoSEQ multiplex PCR, while TCRdb's copy carries only in-frame clones and drops some. In the table there are under 200,000 clones, 75% to 85% of which are singletons. The sequence was obtained from a woman aged 60 to 75 with COVID-19, enrolled during active disease. The rearrangement joins TRBV6-5 to TRBJ2-2; tentative D call: TRBD1 (5 bases). Sequencing was done on a sample of peripheral blood. The CDR3 bases are TGTGCCAGCAGACCTACAGGGAACACCGGGGAGCTGTTTTTT. Translated: CASRPTGNTGELFF.